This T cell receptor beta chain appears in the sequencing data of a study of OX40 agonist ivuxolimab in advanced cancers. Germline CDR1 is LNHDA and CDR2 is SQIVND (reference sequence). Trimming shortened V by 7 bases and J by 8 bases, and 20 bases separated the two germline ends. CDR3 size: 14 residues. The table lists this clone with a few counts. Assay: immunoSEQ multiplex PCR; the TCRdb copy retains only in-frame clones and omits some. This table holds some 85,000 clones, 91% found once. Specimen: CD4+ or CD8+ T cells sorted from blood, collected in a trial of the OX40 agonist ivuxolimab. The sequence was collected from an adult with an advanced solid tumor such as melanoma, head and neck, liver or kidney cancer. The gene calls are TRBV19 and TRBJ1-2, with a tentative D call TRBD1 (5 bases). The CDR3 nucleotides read TGTGCCAGTACAAGAATAAACACAGGAGGCGGCTACACCTTC. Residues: CASTRINTGGGYTF.